Included here is one T cell receptor beta chain sequence, with context. The data belong to a study of shared clonotypes between healthy human individuals. Sequencing used immunoSEQ multiplex PCR; TCRdb keeps in-frame clones, though not all of them. The sample contains millions of clones, around nine tenths of which appear only once. Every donor, a Caucasian adult, lived in Nashville, Tennessee. Trimming cost V 4 bases and J 4 bases; bases outside gene matches: 4. Per germline, CDR1 MNHNS and CDR2 SASEGT. This CDR3 contains 15 residues. Sequencing was carried out using naive CD4+ T cells sorted from blood. Documented subset: CD45RA+ positively selected. The chain combines TRBV6-1 with TRBJ2-2; 9 bases line up with TRBD2. The TCR sequence derives from a man aged 18 to 29 in good health. CDR3 residues: CASSAEGLATGELFF. The CDR3 DNA reads as TGTGCCAGCAGTGCCGAGGGACTAGCCACCGGGGAGCTGTTTTTT.